Given below is one TCR beta chain in context. Antigen unknown. Sequencing used immunoSEQ multiplex PCR; TCRdb keeps in-frame clones, though not all of them. The sample has 1.4 million or so clones, around 98.5% seen once. Naive CD4+ cells were CD45RA-selected; the remaining cells were memory. The data were obtained in a study of shared clonotypes between healthy human individuals. Study-wide results and caveats: A small donor pool kept down the genetic and exposure-history diversity that was represented. Incomplete sequencing of sorted subsets was indicated by rarefaction despite large depth. When naive CD4 clonotypes were compared across a few donors, 4% to 5.5% were shared.

The source of this sequence is a young man in good health. Sequenced sample: naive CD4+ T cells sorted from blood. As to subset: CD45RA+ positively selected.

Here the CDR3 reads CASSLAQGNGGYEQYF. The CDR3 DNA reads TGTGCCAGCAGCTTAGCCCAGGGAAACGGGGGCTACGAGCAGTACTTC. V gene TRBV7-6 combines with J gene TRBJ2-7; D is possibly TRBD2 (6 bases). This CDR3 is 16 amino acids long. Trimming removed 0 bases from V and 3 bases from J, with 15 bases in between. Germline V gene data show CDR1 as SGHVS and CDR2 as FNYEAQ.